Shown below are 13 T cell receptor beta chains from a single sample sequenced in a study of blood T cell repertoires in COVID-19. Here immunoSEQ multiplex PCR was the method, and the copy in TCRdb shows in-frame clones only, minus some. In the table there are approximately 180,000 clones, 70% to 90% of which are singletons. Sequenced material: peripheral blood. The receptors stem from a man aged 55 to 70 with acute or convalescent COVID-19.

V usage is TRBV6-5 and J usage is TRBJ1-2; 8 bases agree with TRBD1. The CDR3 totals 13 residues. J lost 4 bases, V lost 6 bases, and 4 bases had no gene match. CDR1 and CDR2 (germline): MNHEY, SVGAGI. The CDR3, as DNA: TGTGCCAGCAGCCCCACAGGGGGCTATGGCTACACCTTC. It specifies CASSPTGGYGYTF.

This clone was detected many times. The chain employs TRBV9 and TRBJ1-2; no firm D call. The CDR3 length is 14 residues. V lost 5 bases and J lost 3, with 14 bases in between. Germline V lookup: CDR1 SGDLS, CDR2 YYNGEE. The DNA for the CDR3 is TGTGCCAGCAGTGATACACAGAGAGACTATGGCTACACCTTC. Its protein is CASSDTQRDYGYTF.

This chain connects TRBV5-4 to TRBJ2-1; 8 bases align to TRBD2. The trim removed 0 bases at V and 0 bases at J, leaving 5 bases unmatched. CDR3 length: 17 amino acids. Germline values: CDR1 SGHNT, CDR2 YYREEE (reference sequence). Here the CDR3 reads CASSLAGAGGSYNEQFF. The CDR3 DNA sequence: TGTGCCAGCAGCTTGGCGGGGGCGGGGGGCTCCTACAATGAGCAGTTCTTC.

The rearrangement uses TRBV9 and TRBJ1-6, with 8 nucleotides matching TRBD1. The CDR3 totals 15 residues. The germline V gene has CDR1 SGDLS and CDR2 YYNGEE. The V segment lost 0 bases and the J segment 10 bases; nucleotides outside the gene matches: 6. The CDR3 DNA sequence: TGTGCCAGCAGCGTAGCTGACAGGGGTGTCTCACCCCTCCACTTT. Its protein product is CASSVADRGVSPLHF.

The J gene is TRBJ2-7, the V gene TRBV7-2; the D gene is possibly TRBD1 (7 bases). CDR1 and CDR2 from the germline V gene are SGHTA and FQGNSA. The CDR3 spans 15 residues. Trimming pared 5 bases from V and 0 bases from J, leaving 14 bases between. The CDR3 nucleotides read TGTGCCAGCAGCGCGCGGGACAGCCACTCCTACGAGCAGTACTTC. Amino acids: CASSARDSHSYEQYF.

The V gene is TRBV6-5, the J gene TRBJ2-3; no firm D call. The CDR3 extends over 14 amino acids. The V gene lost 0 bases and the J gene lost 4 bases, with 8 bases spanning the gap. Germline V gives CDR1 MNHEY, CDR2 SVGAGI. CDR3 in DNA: TGTGCCAGCAGTTACTCCCATTCATCAGATACGCAGTATTTT. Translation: CASSYSHSSDTQYF.

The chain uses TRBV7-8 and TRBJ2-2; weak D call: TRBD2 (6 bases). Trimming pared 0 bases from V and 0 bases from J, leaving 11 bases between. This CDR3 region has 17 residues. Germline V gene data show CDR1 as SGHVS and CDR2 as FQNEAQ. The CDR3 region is CASSLAVGGANTGELFF. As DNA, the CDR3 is TGTGCCAGCAGCTTAGCGGTAGGAGGGGCGAACACCGGGGAGCTGTTTTTT. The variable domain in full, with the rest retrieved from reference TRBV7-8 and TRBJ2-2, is GAGVSQSPRYKVAKRGQDVALRCDPISGHVSLFWYQQALGQGPEFLTYFQNEAQLDKSGLPSDRFFAERPEGSVSTLKIQRTQQEDSAVYLCASSLAVGGANTGELFFGEGSRLTVL.

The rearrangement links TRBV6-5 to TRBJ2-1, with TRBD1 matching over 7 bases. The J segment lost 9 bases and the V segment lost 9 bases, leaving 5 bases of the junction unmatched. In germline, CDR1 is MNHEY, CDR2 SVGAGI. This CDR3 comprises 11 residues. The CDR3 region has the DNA TGTGCCAGTTCCCGGACAGGTGAGCAGTTCTTC. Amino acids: CASSRTGEQFF.

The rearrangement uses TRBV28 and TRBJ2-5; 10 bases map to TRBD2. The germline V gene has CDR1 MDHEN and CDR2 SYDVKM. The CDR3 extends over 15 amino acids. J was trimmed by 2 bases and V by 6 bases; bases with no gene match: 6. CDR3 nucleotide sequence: TGTGCCAGCAGCCACGGGACTAGCGTTCAAGAGACCCAGTACTTC. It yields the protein CASSHGTSVQETQYF.

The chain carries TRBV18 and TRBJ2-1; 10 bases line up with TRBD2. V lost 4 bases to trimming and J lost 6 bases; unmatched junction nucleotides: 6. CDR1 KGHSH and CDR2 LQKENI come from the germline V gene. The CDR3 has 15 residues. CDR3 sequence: CASSLGTSVSNEQFF. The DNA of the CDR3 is TGTGCCAGCTCACTGGGGACTAGCGTTAGCAATGAGCAGTTCTTC.

CDR3 DNA sequence: TGTGCCAGCAGTGTCAATAGCGGGAGTGAAGAGCAGTACTTC. Translated, it gives CASSVNSGSEEQYF. J is TRBJ2-7 and V is TRBV2; 9 bases line up with TRBD2. This CDR3 has 14 residues. Per germline, CDR1 SNHLY and CDR2 FYNNEI. The trim removed 4 bases at V and 7 bases at J, leaving 8 bases unmatched.

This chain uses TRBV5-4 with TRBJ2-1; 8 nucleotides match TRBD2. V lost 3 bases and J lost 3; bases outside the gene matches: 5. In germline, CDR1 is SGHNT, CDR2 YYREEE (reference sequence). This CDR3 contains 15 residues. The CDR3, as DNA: TGTGCCAGCAGCTCCACTAGCGGATACTACAATGAGCAGTTCTTC. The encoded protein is CASSSTSGYYNEQFF.

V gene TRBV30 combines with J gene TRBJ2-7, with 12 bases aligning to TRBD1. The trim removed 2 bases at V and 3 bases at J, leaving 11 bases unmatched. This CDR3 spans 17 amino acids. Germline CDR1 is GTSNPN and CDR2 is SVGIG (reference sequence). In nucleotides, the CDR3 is TGTGCCTGGAGTAACCCCGGGACAGGGGGCATAGGCTACGAGCAGTACTTC. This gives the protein CAWSNPGTGGIGYEQYF. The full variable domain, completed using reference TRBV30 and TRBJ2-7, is SQTIHQWPATLVQPVGSPLSLECTVEGTSNPNLYWYRQAAGRGLQLLFYSVGIGQISSEVPQNLSASRPQDRQFILSSKKLLLSDSGFYLCAWSNPGTGGIGYEQYFGPGTRLTVT.